This T cell receptor beta chain was captured in a study of blood T cells in healthy people across ages. Study-wide results and caveats: Per million T cells, the diversity of TCR beta decreased roughly linearly as age advanced. Diversity estimates drawn from one million T cells were deemed underestimates. TCR beta diversity was tightly associated with the proportion of naive T cells.

Turning to this clonotype: Its antigen is not identified. With a much larger clone just one base away, this may be a read error.

CDR1 DFQATT and CDR2 SNEGSKA come from the germline V gene (reference sequence). The CDR3 is 15 residues long. Losses at the gene ends were 3 bases for V and 3 bases for J; bases not matched to a gene: 10. Alongside a J-beta primer mix, a sample-barcoded 5' primer served in a second PCR lasting roughly 7 to 11 cycles. Every single cDNA molecule received a tag from a template-switch adaptor with 12 random nucleotides. MiXCR, run by TCRdb on the 5' RACE reads, gives a single entry per CDR3 protein. The sample has 580,000 or so distinct CDR3 sequences, less than 60% seen once. Material: blood. This clonotype originated in an elderly man in good health. The V call is TRBV20-1, the J call TRBJ2-7; 8 bases are a match to TRBD1. CDR3 sequence reads: CSARGGRGQGYEQYF. CDR3 nucleotide sequence: TGCAGTGCTAGGGGGGGCAGGGGGCAGGGCTACGAGCAGTACTTC.